The source of this T cell receptor beta chain is a study of OX40 agonist ivuxolimab in advanced cancers. The study's findings and limits: In the 0.1 to 3.0 mg/kg range, CD4+ and CD8+ blood T cells had expanded clonally by week 6.

Only in-frame clones appear in the TCRdb table, and some are missing; sequencing was by immunoSEQ multiplex PCR. The sample includes tens of thousands of clones, 80% to 90% of them seen just once. About this clone itself: Its specificity is not known.

The ends were cut back, 0 bases at V and 2 bases at J, with 10 bases in the middle. Germline V gene sequence: CDR1 MGHRA, CDR2 YSYEKL. This CDR3 is built from 15 residues. V gene TRBV4-1 combines with J gene TRBJ1-2; D uncertain. The sequence was collected from an adult with an advanced solid tumor such as melanoma, head and neck, liver or kidney cancer. The source material was CD4+ or CD8+ T cells sorted from blood, sampled in a trial of the OX40 agonist ivuxolimab. The CDR3, as DNA: TGCGCCAGCAGCCAAGAACCAACAGCCAACTATGGCTACACCTTC. Translation: CASSQEPTANYGYTF.